The sequence of this T cell receptor beta chain was determined in a study of identical twins. Findings and caveats of the study: Cord blood's abundant beta clonotypes had fewer insertions, unlike memory repertoires.

This clonotype was found a few times. Its antigen is undetermined. With no exceptions, donors were healthy Caucasians. cDNA molecules carried unique molecular identifiers, and template switching added a universal primer site. Each CDR3 protein is one row after TCRdb ran MiXCR on the 5' RACE reads. The table records 1,800,000 or so distinct CDR3 sequences, around a third of them present only once. V shed 4 bases, J shed 0 bases, and the junction held 4 bases outside the gene matches. The germline V gene has CDR1 LGHDT and CDR2 YNNKEL (reference sequence). This CDR3 spans 16 amino acids. Material for sequencing was cord blood. This sequence originates from a newborn girl in good health. The V call is TRBV3-1, the J call TRBJ2-7, with TRBD2 matching 12 bases. In DNA form, the CDR3 reads TGTGCCAGCAGCCGTTGGACTAGCGGGAACTCCTACGAGCAGTACTTC. Translating gives CASSRWTSGNSYEQYF.